This T cell receptor (beta chain) is drawn from a study of a mutant IDH1 vaccine in newly diagnosed glioma listed by TCRdb under 2021. About the full investigation: Vaccination was initiated 4-6 weeks after radiotherapy alone, or concurrently with temozolomide cycles in the chemotherapy-containing groups. Prior to enrollment, standard therapy consisting of radiotherapy alone, temozolomide alone, or radiochemotherapy with temozolomide had been administered to patients, with the combination being received by most patients. Peripheral blood was collected at six visits: V03 (baseline), V05, V07, V10, V12 and V13. The week-35 safety follow-up was designated visit V12, and the week-47 end of study was designated visit V13. Of the approximately 30 treated patients, approximately 60% were male and about 40% were female, and a mean age of 40.4 years was recorded. For exploratory analyses, around 23 treated patients had longitudinal TCRB deep sequencing done wherever samples were available.

This clone was counted a single time. Its antigen remains undetermined. No base qualities exist here, and no much larger clone lies one base off it. The time point label, read with the paper, signifies: week 47, end of study. Each vaccine dose was 300 ug of a 20-mer mutant IDH1 peptide in Montanide, given subcutaneously with topical imiquimod. Eight vaccinations were administered to patients in weeks 1, 3, 5, 7, 11, 15, 19 and 23, corresponding to visits V03 through V10. All donors had newly diagnosed IDH1-mutant astrocytomas of WHO grade 3 or 4 that showed loss of nuclear ATRX. The samples were drawn from NOA16, a multicentre, single-arm, open-label phase I trial in Germany that tested a mutant IDH1 peptide vaccine in humans for the first time. Genomic DNA for TCRB sequencing was extracted from EDTA blood using the DNeasy Blood and Tissue Kit. The germline V and J ends show losses of 5 bases and 8 bases respectively, and no gene match explains 9 bases of the junction. Taken from the germline V gene, the CDR1 and CDR2 loops are SGHTA and FQGNSA. Inclusive of the bounding cysteine and phenylalanine, the CDR3 is 15 residues long. The DNA shown is the 45-base CDR3, in frame from base 1.

To prepare the library, the immunoSEQ multiplex PCR assay was applied. The hsTCRB Kit was used according to the manufacturer's protocol to amplify rearranged TCR beta chain sequences. TCRB libraries were sequenced on an Illumina MiSeq. Per the authors' processing: The kit vendor's proprietary platform handled demultiplexing, trimming and gene mapping. The clones in this table, taken by TCRdb from immuneACCESS, are in-frame only. Not every clone is retained; where verified, under half of the shortfall comes from an unresolved V gene, and the cause of the rest is unknown. Clonal size and the V and J genes are those of that table, whereas D and trimming came from the DNA. The sample table records about 34,000 clones; roughly 89% of these occur just once. The ten most abundant clones make up 12% of the sample. Study-wide conclusions, independent of this receptor: Availability determined which PBMC samples were chosen for TCRB deep sequencing. No apparent relationship was observed between pseudoprogression and alterations in the top peripheral T cell clonotypes detected by TCRB sequencing. Immune responses induced by the vaccine were seen in over 90% of patients across multiple MHC alleles. According to the authors, sample limitations meant that analyses of patient blood samples could not be reproduced.

The TCR was taken from a young woman with glioma. The sequence is built from TRBV7-2 and TRBJ1-4; TRBD1 fits 9 bases in the junction. The specimen comprised PBMCs, sampled from a glioma patient whose treatment included an IDH1 peptide vaccine. The DNA reads TGTGCCAGCAGCCTAAACAGGGGGCGCGGGGAAAAACTGTTTTTT. It is translated as CASSLNRGRGEKLFF. The CDR3 plus the reference TRBV7-2 and TRBJ1-4 genes for the other parts give the full variable domain: GAGVSQSPSNKVTEKGKDVELRCDPISGHTALYWYRQSLGQGLEFLIYFQGNSAPDKSGLPSDRFSAERTGGSVSTLTIQRTQQEDSAVYLCASSLNRGRGEKLFFGSGTQLSVL.